The present entry profiles one T cell receptor beta chain with its context. The antigen remains undetermined. Profiling relied on immunoSEQ multiplex PCR, and the TCRdb table lists in-frame clones only, not all of them. The profile shows a few hundred thousand clones, about four fifths of them singletons. Trimming shortened V by 5 bases and J by 8 bases, and 15 bases separated the two germline ends. There are 14 residues in the CDR3. The germline V gene has CDR1 KGHSH and CDR2 LQKENI. The sample belongs to a study of Ad26.COV2.S vaccination and SARS-CoV-2 variants. Across the study: Ad26.COV2.S was injected intramuscularly once or twice, 56 days apart. Study-wide results and caveats: The study found higher spike-specific TCR breadth in vaccine than placebo recipients. Following vaccination, spike-specific CD8+ and CD4+ T cell responses reportedly exhibited substantial breadth. The TCR breadth and depth analyses may have produced an underestimate of total T cell responses.

Treatment indicated: approximately 18 received Ad26.COV2.S at low or high dose, single or two shots; five or six received placebo; per-sample allocation not given. Sample collection was performed on day 63 after the first vaccine or placebo injection. The TCR comes from a person aged 18-60 years who received the Ad26.COV2.S COVID-19 vaccine or a placebo. J is TRBJ1-4 and V is TRBV18; possibly TRBD1 for D (5 bases). Specimen: peripheral blood, collected in a trial of Ad26.COV2.S vaccine versus placebo. In DNA, the CDR3 is TGTGCCAGCTCATCCGGCCGGGGCGGCGAAAAACTGTTTTTT. Translated, it gives CASSSGRGGEKLFF.